The 30 T cell receptor beta chains below come from one sample, sequenced in a study of CD8 T cells in ankylosing spondylitis. TCRdb passed the 5' RACE reads through MiXCR, listing each CDR3 protein once. In the table there are under 250,000 distinct CDR3 sequences, around 11% of which are singletons. Sample: blood, either unsorted or a sorted T cell fraction (not recorded which). These receptors were taken from a male donor with ankylosing spondylitis or in good health (not recorded which).

A note on this clonotype: Since a much larger clone is just one base distant, this may be a read error. The chain links TRBV29-1 to TRBJ2-2; 9 bases map to TRBD2. This CDR3 is 15 amino acids long. Germline V gene data show CDR1 as SQVTM and CDR2 as ANQGSEA. The CDR3 sequence is CSVEDLAGNTGELSF. The CDR3 bases are TGCAGCGTTGAGGACCTAGCGGGGAACACCGGGGAGCTGTCTTTT.

This clonotype was counted only a few times. In DNA form, the CDR3 reads TGTGCCAGCAGTCACCCACTAGTTATCCCCTACAATGAGCAGTTCTTC. This sequence encodes CASSHPLVIPYNEQFF. The genes are TRBV2 and TRBJ2-1, with TRBD2 as a possible D gene (5 bases). V was trimmed by 5 bases and J by 2 bases, leaving 16 bases between them. The CDR3 has 16 amino acids. CDR1 and CDR2 from the germline V gene are SNHLY and FYNNEI.

The genes are TRBV3-1 and TRBJ1-6; D is possibly TRBD1 (5 bases). Trimming removed 1 base at V and 10 bases at J, with 8 bases between. This CDR3 contains 13 residues. Germline V gene sequence: CDR1 LGHDT, CDR2 YNNKEL (reference sequence). The CDR3, as DNA: TGTGCCAGCAGCCAAGTGAGGGACTCACCCCTCCACTTT. Its translation is CASSQVRDSPLHF. The full variable domain, with the rest looked up from reference TRBV3-1 and TRBJ1-6, is DTAVSQTPKYLVTQMGNDKSIKCEQNLGHDTMYWYKQDSKKFLKIMFSYNNKELIINETVPNRFSPKSPDKAHLNLHINSLELGDSAVYFCASSQVRDSPLHFGNGTRLTVT.

Only a few counts were recorded for this clonotype. The chain links TRBV7-9 to TRBJ2-7; 9 bases fit TRBD2. CDR3 length equals 15 residues. The V gene end was trimmed by 5 bases and the J gene end by 3 bases; junction bases not matched to a gene: 8. Germline V gene sequence: CDR1 SEHNR, CDR2 FQNEAQ (reference sequence). CDR3 nucleotides: TGTGCCAGCAGCCCGGCTAGCGGGAACTTCTACGAGCAGTACTTC. Its translation is CASSPASGNFYEQYF.

The chain has TRBV27 and TRBJ1-5; D ambiguous. Between the trimmed V and J ends, which lost 4 bases and 9 bases, there was a span of 10 bases. The CDR3 is 12 residues long. Germline V CDR1 and CDR2: MNHEY, SMNVEV (reference sequence). The CDR3 is CASSSSPGPQHF. The CDR3 DNA follows: TGTGCCAGCAGTTCCTCACCGGGGCCCCAGCATTTT.

The chain employs TRBV4-1 and TRBJ2-5; 9 bases agree with TRBD2. Germline V gene data show CDR1 as MGHRA and CDR2 as YSYEKL. Germline trimming cut 1 base from V and 1 base from J; bases unmatched to any gene: 7. The CDR3 spans 17 residues. CDR3 DNA sequence: TGCGCCAGCAGCCAAGTATCCAGCGGGGGGTTCCAAGAGACCCAGTACTTC. Translation: CASSQVSSGGFQETQYF.

The table lists this clonotype with many counts. The chain links TRBV29-1 to TRBJ1-3; weak D call: TRBD1 (5 bases). V lost 4 bases and J lost 0, with 13 bases in between. Germline CDR1 is SQVTM and CDR2 is ANQGSEA. The CDR3 loop spans 15 amino acids. CDR3 DNA: TGCAGCGTTGGTGTTCGCAGGGCCTCTGGAAACACCATATATTTT. This codes for CSVGVRRASGNTIYF.

This clonotype was observed at least ten times. J is TRBJ2-2 and V is TRBV20-1; maybe TRBD2 (5 bases). The V end was cut by 0 bases, the J end by 6 bases, with 8 bases between. The CDR3 is 13 amino acids. Germline values: CDR1 DFQATT, CDR2 SNEGSKA (reference sequence). In DNA, the CDR3 is TGCAGTGCTAGAGATCTAGCATCCGGGGAGCTGTTTTTT. Protein: CSARDLASGELFF.

The chain joins TRBV3-1 to TRBJ2-7, with D unclear. Trimming removed 0 bases at V and 3 bases at J, with 9 bases between. The CDR3 is 14 amino acids. CDR1 LGHDT and CDR2 YNNKEL come from the germline V gene (reference sequence). The CDR3 reads CASSQDVGSYEQYF. The CDR3 DNA follows: TGTGCCAGCAGCCAAGACGTCGGCAGCTACGAGCAGTACTTC.

This clonotype was counted many times. The chain recombines TRBV21-1 with TRBJ2-5; TRBD1 is taken as the D call from the table, unchecked against the DNA. TRBV21-1 is given as a pseudogene. The CDR3 loop spans 13 amino acids. The CDR3 loop is CASSKGGKETQYF. DNA for the CDR3: TGTGCCAGCAGCAAGGGGGGAAAAGAGACCCAGTACTTC.

This chain uses TRBV13 with TRBJ2-6, with TRBD1 identical over 8 bases. CDR1 is PRHDT, CDR2 FYEKMQ, per germline (reference sequence). The CDR3 is 18 residues long. V shed 1 base and J 2 bases; nucleotides not matched to a gene: 7. This CDR3 is CASSLDQGATPGANVLTF. Written as DNA, the CDR3 is TGTGCCAGCAGCTTAGACCAGGGGGCAACTCCTGGGGCCAACGTCCTGACTTTC.

V and J are TRBV27 and TRBJ1-2, with D perhaps TRBD1 (6 bases). This CDR3 comprises 13 residues. The V end lost 8 bases, the J end lost 6 bases, and 16 bases lay between the germline ends. The V gene's germline CDR1 is MNHEY and CDR2 SMNVEV (reference sequence). This CDR3 reads CASGATGLNGYTF. CDR3 nucleotides: TGTGCCAGCGGGGCGACAGGCCTGAATGGCTACACCTTC.

The gene calls are TRBV5-1 and TRBJ1-1; D not certain. The CDR3 loop spans 14 amino acids. Germline lookup yields CDR1 SGHRS and CDR2 YFSETQ. V lost 0 bases to trimming and J lost 9 bases, with 15 bases between them. CDR3 nucleotide sequence: TGCGCCAGCAGCTTGGATTCTACAGTATCCCAAGCTTTCTTT. Translated, it gives CASSLDSTVSQAFF.

The chain links TRBV5-1 to TRBJ2-1; no clear D gene. Trimming shortened V by 0 bases and J by 4 bases, and 11 bases separated the two germline ends. CDR3 length: 15 residues. Germline V gene lookup returns CDR1 SGHRS and CDR2 YFSETQ. In DNA form, the CDR3 reads TGCGCCAGCAGCTTGGCTCAAGCGCCATACAATGAGCAGTTCTTC. It translates to CASSLAQAPYNEQFF.

This clonotype was seen at least ten times. This sequence joins TRBV28 and TRBJ2-7; D might be TRBD1 (6 bases). CDR1 MDHEN and CDR2 SYDVKM come from the germline V gene. V lost 7 bases and J lost 2, with 12 bases in between. The CDR3 length is 13 residues. The chain's CDR3 is CASNPRGPYEQYF. DNA of the CDR3: TGTGCCAGCAACCCCAGGGGTCCCTACGAGCAGTACTTC. The full variable domain, with the rest looked up from reference TRBV28 and TRBJ2-7, is DVKVTQSSRYLVKRTGEKVFLECVQDMDHENMFWYRQDPGLGLRLIYFSYDVKMKEKGDIPEGYSVSREKKERFSLILESASTNQTSMYLCASNPRGPYEQYFGPGTRLTVT.

Remarks on this clonotype: This may be a read error: a much more frequent sequence differs by one nucleotide. The gene calls are TRBV20-1 and TRBJ1-5, with D uncertain. CDR3 length equals 19 residues. Germline V gene sequence: CDR1 DFQATT, CDR2 SNEGSKA (reference sequence). The CDR3 sequence is CCASRTTDRLGSSNQPQHF. In nucleotides, the CDR3 is TGCTGTGCTAGCCGGACGACCGACCGGTTGGGATCTAGCAATCAGCCCCAGCATTTT.

This clonotype was recorded at least ten times. This sequence joins TRBV3-1 and TRBJ1-1; D ambiguous. From germline, CDR1 is LGHDT and CDR2 YNNKEL (reference sequence). V lost 3 bases and J 3 bases, leaving 2 bases between the germline ends. CDR3 size: 11 residues. CDR3 DNA sequence: TGTGCCAGCAGCCACTACACTGAAGCTTTCTTT. It translates to CASSHYTEAFF.

There are many counts of this clonotype. The V gene is TRBV7-8, the J gene TRBJ2-5; 7 bases match TRBD2. The CDR3 spans 17 residues. Trimming at V came to 5 bases and at J to 2 bases, leaving 14 bases not matched to a gene. From germline, CDR1 is SGHVS and CDR2 FQNEAQ. CDR3: CASSLKGLGRGQETQYF. The CDR3 DNA follows: TGTGCCAGCAGCCTAAAGGGACTTGGGCGGGGGCAAGAGACCCAGTACTTC.

The gene calls are TRBV2 and TRBJ2-2; TRBD1 or TRBD2 may be the D gene (5 bases each). Germline values: CDR1 SNHLY, CDR2 FYNNEI. V lost 1 base to trimming and J lost 6 bases, with 9 bases between them. This CDR3 is 14 amino acids long. This CDR3 reads CASSEERGPGELFF. CDR3 nucleotides: TGTGCCAGCAGTGAAGAGAGGGGTCCCGGGGAGCTGTTTTTT.

This clonotype was observed at least ten times. V is TRBV2 and J is TRBJ1-1, with D possibly being TRBD1 (5 bases). Germline CDR1 and CDR2: SNHLY and FYNNEI. Trimming cost V 7 bases and J 5 bases, with 14 bases left between them. This CDR3 has 13 residues. The CDR3 protein is CASIPGGYTEAFF. CDR3 coding DNA: TGTGCCAGCATTCCCGGGGGTTATACTGAAGCTTTCTTT.

This clonotype came up many times. The gene calls are TRBV12-5 and TRBJ2-4; 7 nucleotides match TRBD1. With 7 bases clipped from V and 6 bases from J, the junction kept 9 bases outside the gene matches. Germline CDR1 reads LGHNT; CDR2 reads FRNRAP. The CDR3 has 14 residues. The DNA for the CDR3 is TGTGCTAGTGCCCCACCAGGGGGATTAAACATTCAGTACTTC. Translating gives CASAPPGGLNIQYF. The variable domain in full, completed from reference TRBV12-5 and TRBJ2-4, reads DARVTQTPRHKVTEMGQEVTMRCQPILGHNTVFWYRQTMMQGLELLAYFRNRAPLDDSGMPKDRFSAEMPDATLATLKIQPSEPRDSAVYFCASAPPGGLNIQYFGAGTRLSVL.

There are many counts of this clonotype. The V and J genes are TRBV4-2 and TRBJ1-1, with a weak D call TRBD1 (5 bases). Per the germline V gene, CDR1 is LGHNA and CDR2 is YNFKEQ. This CDR3 region has 15 residues. The V end was cut by 0 bases, the J end by 5 bases, with 13 bases between. The CDR3 protein is CASSQDGGRATEAFF. The CDR3 bases are TGTGCCAGCAGCCAAGATGGTGGCAGGGCGACTGAAGCTTTCTTT.

Ten or more counts support this clonotype. The chain employs TRBV5-1 and TRBJ2-1, with 8 positions matching TRBD2. V lost 2 bases, J lost 0 bases, and 4 bases stayed unmatched. The CDR3 length is 16 residues. In germline, CDR1 is SGHRS, CDR2 YFSETQ. CDR3 nucleotides: TGCGCCAGCAGCTTCCAACTAGCGGCCTCCTACAATGAGCAGTTCTTC. Amino acids: CASSFQLAASYNEQFF.

The chain uses TRBV10-3 and TRBJ1-2; D perhaps matches TRBD1 (5 bases). In germline, CDR1 is ENHRY, CDR2 SYGVKD. The V end was cut by 6 bases, the J end by 6 bases, with 14 bases between. CDR3 size: 13 residues. CDR3 DNA: TGTGCCATCAGACTTCAGGGAGGTCATGGCTACACCTTC. Translating gives CAIRLQGGHGYTF.

This clonotype was seen many times. The CDR3 sequence: CASSQVPGDTNEKLFF. In DNA form, the CDR3 reads TGCGCCAGCAGCCAAGTTCCAGGGGACACGAATGAAAAACTGTTTTTT. This chain joins TRBV4-1 and TRBJ1-4, with D tentatively TRBD1 (6 bases). The V end lost 1 base, the J end lost 5 bases, and 14 bases lay between the germline ends. This CDR3 region has 16 residues. Germline-derived CDR1 and CDR2 are MGHRA and YSYEKL.

This clonotype came up many times. J is TRBJ2-3 and V is TRBV20-1; possibly TRBD1 or TRBD2 for D (5 bases each). Germline V CDR1 and CDR2: DFQATT, SNEGSKA (reference sequence). CDR3 length equals 13 residues. V gave up 3 bases and J gave up 4 bases, with 11 bases separating them. The CDR3 DNA reads as TGCAGTGCTAGCAGTCCGGGGCCAGATACGCAGTATTTT. Amino acids: CSASSPGPDTQYF.

This clonotype was observed at least ten times. V usage is TRBV20-1 and J usage is TRBJ2-7; 16 bases line up with TRBD2. Losses at the gene ends were 5 bases for V and 7 bases for J; bases not matched to a gene: 8. CDR3 length: 15 amino acids. CDR1 and CDR2 from the germline V gene are DFQATT and SNEGSKA (reference sequence). The CDR3 region is CSASAGTSGGAEQYF. The CDR3 region has the DNA TGCAGTGCTTCAGCCGGGACTAGCGGGGGGGCTGAGCAGTACTTC.

At least ten counts were recorded for this clonotype. J is TRBJ2-1 and V is TRBV5-1; the match to TRBD2 covers 11 bases. The CDR3 totals 15 residues. Germline values: CDR1 SGHRS, CDR2 YFSETQ. The V segment lost 4 bases and the J segment 4 bases; nucleotides outside the gene matches: 4. Written as DNA, the CDR3 is TGCGCCAGCAGCACGGGACTAGCGGAGTACAATGAGCAGTTCTTC. Residues: CASSTGLAEYNEQFF.

Ten or more counts support this clonotype. This rearrangement joins TRBV5-1 to TRBJ2-6; D might be TRBD1 (5 bases). V lost 0 bases to trimming and J lost 12 bases, with 7 bases between them. This CDR3 region has 12 residues. Germline lookup yields CDR1 SGHRS and CDR2 YFSETQ. Here the CDR3 DNA reads TGCGCCAGCAGCTTGGGGACATCCGTCCTGACTTTC. It yields the protein CASSLGTSVLTF.

This clonotype has a handful of counts. The J gene is TRBJ1-5, the V gene TRBV6-1; the match to TRBD1 covers 7 bases. Trimming at V came to 5 bases and at J to 3 bases, leaving 7 bases not matched to a gene. Looked up from germline, CDR1 is MNHNS and CDR2 is SASEGT. CDR3 size: 15 residues. The CDR3 bases are TGTGCCAGCAGTCAAAAGGACAGGACCAATCAGCCCCAGCATTTT. It translates to CASSQKDRTNQPQHF.